The sequence of this T cell receptor (beta chain) was determined in a study of blood T cell repertoires in COVID-19. As for the study in general: From T cells, B-cell-depleted T cells, or PBMCs came the material, which was cDNA or gDNA.

Assay used: immunoSEQ multiplex PCR; TCRdb lists only in-frame clones, some missing. The sample holds hundreds of thousands of clones, 70% to 90% seen once. The sequenced sample was peripheral blood. This TCR came from a young woman with acute or convalescent COVID-19.

CDR3 sequence reads: CASSPPRGVNYGYTF. The CDR3 DNA is TGTGCCAGCTCACCACCGCGGGGGGTGAACTATGGCTACACCTTC. The chain uses TRBV18 and TRBJ1-2; D is perhaps TRBD1 (5 bases). There are 15 residues in the CDR3. The V end lost 0 bases, the J end lost 2 bases, and 10 bases lay between the germline ends. The germline gives CDR1 KGHSH, CDR2 LQKENI.